Listed below are T cell receptor beta chains from one sample, sequenced in a study of T cells in tuberculosis. Using immunoSEQ multiplex PCR, the repertoire was profiled, and TCRdb retains in-frame clones only, with some absent. The sample shows nearly 60,000 clones, approximately 85% of them seen only once. The source material was CD1b-GMM tetramer-negative cells sorted from PBMCs. The receptors were gathered from an adult woman with latent tuberculosis. The CDR3 runs from the conserved cysteine through the conserved F or W. The D gene is left open where the match is weak. Where a row states a size, it is once, few, many or the class of an expanded clone; other rows omit it.

D gene,clone size,J gene,V gene,CDR3 DNA,CDR3 protein
NA,NA,TRBJ1-4,TRBV7-9,TGTGCCAGCAGCTTAGTATTGTCTAATGAAAAACTGTTTTTT,CASSLVLSNEKLFF
NA,NA,TRBJ2-1,TRBV6-6,TGTGCCAGCAGACTAAGGAATGAGCAGTTCTTC,CASRLRNEQFF
TRBD1,NA,TRBJ1-1,TRBV9,TGTGCCAGCAGCCCACGGGCAGGGGGCGTAATGAACACTGAAGCTTTCTTT,CASSPRAGGVMNTEAFF
NA,once,TRBJ1-6,TRBV6-4,TGTGCCAGCAGCACAGAAATGGCGTCACCCCTCCACTTT,CASSTEMASPLHF
NA,NA,TRBJ2-5,TRBV9,TGTGCCAGCAGCGTAGGGGACACTGGAGAAGAGACCCAGTACTTC,CASSVGDTGEETQYF
TRBD1,NA,TRBJ2-7,TRBV2,TGTGCCAGCAGCGAAACAGGGGACGAGCAGTACTTC,CASSETGDEQYF
NA,once,TRBJ1-6,TRBV7-2,TGTGCCAGCAGCTTATCTGGGCGGGGAGGTTCACCCCTCCACTTT,CASSLSGRGGSPLHF
NA,NA,TRBJ1-1,TRBV5-8,TGTGCCAGCAGACCTACAGGGATCACTGAAGCTTTCTTT,CASRPTGITEAFF
TRBD1,NA,TRBJ2-2,TRBV9,TGTGCCAGCAGCGTAGGAAGGGGGCTAAACACCGGGGAGCTGTTTTTT,CASSVGRGLNTGELFF
TRBD2,NA,TRBJ2-5,TRBV4-1,TGCGCCAGCAGCCATGCCGGGACTAGCATTCAAGAGACCCAGTACTTC,CASSHAGTSIQETQYF
NA,NA,TRBJ2-3,TRBV7-9,TGTGCCAGCAGCGAACCTTCGACTTTTAGGCGAGACACGCAGTATTTT,CASSEPSTFRRDTQYF
TRBD2,once,TRBJ2-1,TRBV4-1,TGCGCCAGCAGCCAACTCATCGGACTAGCGGGGGGGCGAAGCTCCTACAATGAGCAGTTCTTC,CASSQLIGLAGGRSSYNEQFF
NA,NA,TRBJ2-7,TRBV25-1,TGTGCCAGCAGCCCCGACTCCTCCTACGAGCAGTACTTC,CASSPDSSYEQYF
NA,NA,TRBJ2-1,TRBV5-8,TGTGCCAGCAGCTTGACCGGGGTCAATGAGCAGTTCTTC,CASSLTGVNEQFF
NA,NA,TRBJ1-2,TRBV7-8,TGTGCCAGCAGCCCCGGGGGGAGAAACTATGGCTACACCTTC,CASSPGGRNYGYTF
TRBD1,NA,TRBJ2-1,TRBV6-6,TGTGCCAGCAGCCGGAAGGGGGCCCAACTCAATGAGCAGTTCTTC,CASSRKGAQLNEQFF
TRBD1,NA,TRBJ2-1,TRBV14,TGTGCCAGCAGCGTACAGGGGCAGAATGAGCAGTTCTTC,CASSVQGQNEQFF
NA,NA,TRBJ1-2,TRBV7-6,TGTGCCAGCAGCTTAACAGGGCGGTATGGCTACACCTTC,CASSLTGRYGYTF
TRBD1,NA,TRBJ1-2,TRBV19,TGTGCCAGTAGTACCGGGACAGGAGTATATGGCTACACCTTC,CASSTGTGVYGYTF
TRBD2,NA,TRBJ2-1,TRBV6-1,TGTGCCAGCAGTGAATGGGGGACTAGCGGTTACAATGAGCAGTTCTTC,CASSEWGTSGYNEQFF